Each of the 23 T cell receptor beta chains below was sequenced from the same sample in a study of blood T cell repertoires in COVID-19. Sequencing used immunoSEQ multiplex PCR; TCRdb keeps in-frame clones, though not all of them. The repertoire has approximately 100,000 clones, 80% to 90% of them found once; the top ten carry more than 14%. Specimen: peripheral blood. All receptors derive from a middle-aged man with acute or convalescent COVID-19.

This chain joins TRBV2 and TRBJ1-5, with TRBD1 matching over 7 bases. V shed 5 bases and J 5 bases; nucleotides not matched to a gene: 9. Germline assignment: CDR1 SNHLY and CDR2 FYNNEI. CDR3 size: 15 residues. In DNA form, the CDR3 reads TGTGCCAGCAGTCCGACAGGGACCTCCCATCAGCCCCAGCATTTT. Translating gives CASSPTGTSHQPQHF.

The genes are TRBV28 and TRBJ2-7, with D unresolved. CDR3 length: 11 amino acids. Germline loops: CDR1 MDHEN, CDR2 SYDVKM. V lost 2 bases, J lost 6 bases, and 5 bases lay in between. The CDR3 DNA sequence: TGTGCCAGCAGTTTAAATAGCGAGCAGTACTTC. As protein: CASSLNSEQYF.

In this sample, this clone turned up a few times. The chain joins TRBV4-1 to TRBJ2-7, with 9 bases identical to TRBD2. The CDR3 is 15 amino acids. Trimming took 0 bases from V and 5 from J; bases not matched to a gene: 5. Per the germline V gene, CDR1 is MGHRA and CDR2 is YSYEKL. CDR3 sequence: CASSQEGAGGHEQYF. CDR3 DNA: TGCGCCAGCAGCCAAGAAGGGGCGGGAGGGCACGAGCAGTACTTC.

This rearrangement joins TRBV7-9 to TRBJ2-7; D remains ambiguous. Germline-derived CDR1 and CDR2 are SEHNR and FQNEAQ (reference sequence). The CDR3 runs 11 residues. V was pared by 7 bases and J by 1 base, with 5 bases between. CDR3 nucleotides: TGTGCCAGCACCTCTTCCTACGAGCAGTACTTC. Translation: CASTSSYEQYF.

The rearrangement joins TRBV24-1 to TRBJ2-2; perhaps TRBD1 as D (6 bases). The CDR3 spans 16 residues. The germline V and J ends were trimmed by 4 bases and 7 bases, with 18 bases remaining between them. Germline lookup yields CDR1 KGHDR and CDR2 SFDVKD. Here the CDR3 DNA reads TGTGCCACCAGTGAACAGGGTAGTAGGGTCGGCGGGGAGCTGTTTTTT. Its translation: CATSEQGSRVGGELFF.

The gene calls are TRBV7-6 and TRBJ1-5, with 9 bases that match TRBD1. CDR1 and CDR2 (germline): SGHVS, FNYEAQ. V trimming: 2 bases; J trimming: 4 bases; junction bases outside the gene matches: 6. This CDR3 is 16 amino acids long. CDR3 sequence: CASSLPGTGWNQPQHF. CDR3 DNA sequence: TGTGCCAGCAGCTTACCTGGGACAGGGTGGAATCAGCCCCAGCATTTT.

The chain combines TRBV5-6 with TRBJ2-5; possible D gene TRBD2, 6 bases. Germline-derived CDR1 and CDR2 are SGHDT and YYEEEE. With 3 bases removed from V and 5 bases from J, the gap between germline ends came to 20 bases. The CDR3 length is 16 residues. This chain's CDR3 is CASSWVMGGVGETQYF. CDR3 in DNA: TGTGCCAGCAGCTGGGTGATGGGGGGAGTGGGGGAGACCCAGTACTTC.

J is TRBJ2-7 and V is TRBV7-8; D uncertain. Germline V CDR1 and CDR2: SGHVS, FQNEAQ. This CDR3 region has 15 residues. Trimming stripped 1 base from V and 0 bases from J, with 10 bases between. The CDR3 nucleotides read TGTGCCAGCAGCTTAGAGTTACAGCCCTCCTACGAGCAGTACTTC. Protein product: CASSLELQPSYEQYF.

This chain joins TRBV5-1 and TRBJ1-2, with 9 positions matching TRBD1. Losses at the gene ends were 4 bases for V and 4 bases for J; bases not matched to a gene: 14. CDR3 length equals 17 residues. CDR1 is SGHRS, CDR2 YFSETQ, per germline. The CDR3 here is CASSPRTNTGGGYGYTF. The CDR3 DNA is TGCGCCAGCAGCCCCAGGACTAACACAGGGGGCGGCTATGGCTACACCTTC. The whole variable domain, remainder taken from reference TRBV5-1 and TRBJ1-2, is KAGVTQTPRYLIKTRGQQVTLSCSPISGHRSVSWYQQTPGQGLQFLFEYFSETQRNKGNFPGRFSGRQFSNSRSEMNVSTLELGDSALYLCASSPRTNTGGGYGYTFGSGTRLTVV.

The V and J genes are TRBV5-1 and TRBJ2-1; 7 nucleotides line up with TRBD2. The V gene end was trimmed by 2 bases and the J gene end by 2 bases; junction bases not matched to a gene: 4. Germline assignment: CDR1 SGHRS and CDR2 YFSETQ. The CDR3 sequence is 15 residues long. The DNA for the CDR3 is TGCGCCAGCAGCTTTGGGGGGGTTACCTACAATGAGCAGTTCTTC. As protein: CASSFGGVTYNEQFF. Drawing the rest from reference TRBV5-1 and TRBJ2-1, the complete variable domain is KAGVTQTPRYLIKTRGQQVTLSCSPISGHRSVSWYQQTPGQGLQFLFEYFSETQRNKGNFPGRFSGRQFSNSRSEMNVSTLELGDSALYLCASSFGGVTYNEQFFGPGTRLTVL.

The chain uses TRBV5-4 and TRBJ2-5; no clear D. This CDR3 is built from 14 residues. CDR1 is SGHNT, CDR2 YYREEE, per germline (reference sequence). V was trimmed by 3 bases and J by 5 bases, leaving 14 bases between them. The CDR3 DNA reads TGTGCCAGCAGCTCCCTACAGTTTGGGGAGACCCAGTACTTC. Translated: CASSSLQFGETQYF.

This clone was found many times. The chain has TRBV7-2 and TRBJ2-2, with 8 bases identical to TRBD2. Germline V CDR1 and CDR2: SGHTA, FQGNSA. Losses at the gene ends were 2 bases for V and 6 bases for J; bases not matched to a gene: 5. This CDR3 spans 15 amino acids. The DNA of the CDR3 is TGTGCCAGCAGCTTAAAAAGCGGGAGCGCCGGGGAGCTGTTTTTT. Translated, it gives CASSLKSGSAGELFF. The variable domain in full, with the rest retrieved from reference TRBV7-2 and TRBJ2-2, is GAGVSQSPSNKVTEKGKDVELRCDPISGHTALYWYRQSLGQGLEFLIYFQGNSAPDKSGLPSDRFSAERTGGSVSTLTIQRTQQEDSAVYLCASSLKSGSAGELFFGEGSRLTVL.

V gene TRBV5-1 combines with J gene TRBJ2-1; D might be TRBD2 (6 bases). Germline CDR1 is SGHRS and CDR2 is YFSETQ. V gave up 1 base and J gave up 4 bases, with 12 bases separating them. The CDR3 consists of 15 residues. The CDR3 bases are TGCGCCAGCAGCTTGAGTGGCGGGGATTACAATGAGCAGTTCTTC. Translation gives CASSLSGGDYNEQFF.

V is TRBV5-1 and J is TRBJ2-5; 10 nucleotides line up with TRBD1. V was pared by 6 bases and J by 0 bases, with 11 bases of the junction left unmatched. The germline V gene encodes CDR1 SGHRS and CDR2 YFSETQ. The CDR3 runs 17 residues. This CDR3 is CASNSGTGDLYQETQYF. CDR3 bases: TGCGCCAGCAACTCCGGGACAGGGGATCTGTACCAAGAGACCCAGTACTTC.

The J gene is TRBJ1-6, the V gene TRBV5-5, with D uncertain. The germline V gene encodes CDR1 SGHKS and CDR2 YYEKEE (reference sequence). This CDR3 contains 15 residues. Trimming took off 3 bases at V and 8 bases at J, with 15 bases between the two ends. DNA of the CDR3: TGTGCCAGCAGCTCGACCGGGAGAGAGGATTCACCCCTCCACTTT. Its protein is CASSSTGREDSPLHF.

This chain connects TRBV28 to TRBJ1-5, with D perhaps matching TRBD1 (6 bases). The germline gives CDR1 MDHEN, CDR2 SYDVKM. The CDR3 consists of 14 residues. V lost 3 bases, J lost 4 bases, and 10 bases lay in between. CDR3 amino acids: CASSFGQFNQPQHF. The CDR3 DNA follows: TGTGCCAGCAGTTTCGGACAGTTTAATCAGCCCCAGCATTTT.

The rearrangement joins TRBV19 to TRBJ1-4; D gene unclear. There are 13 residues in the CDR3. In germline, CDR1 is LNHDA, CDR2 SQIVND (reference sequence). V lost 3 bases and J lost 7, with 9 bases in between. For the CDR3, the DNA is TGTGCCAGTAGTATGTGGGGAGGTGAAAAACTGTTTTTT. The encoded protein is CASSMWGGEKLFF. The variable domain in full, completed from reference TRBV19 and TRBJ1-4, reads DGGITQSPKYLFRKEGQNVTLSCEQNLNHDAMYWYRQDPGQGLRLIYYSQIVNDFQKGDIAEGYSVSREKKESFPLTVTSAQKNPTAFYLCASSMWGGEKLFFGSGTQLSVL.

V usage is TRBV7-2 and J usage is TRBJ2-7, with no clear D. V was cut by 1 base and J by 1 base, with 8 bases left in between. This CDR3 is 14 amino acids long. The germline CDR1 and CDR2 sequences are SGHTA and FQGNSA. CDR3 bases: TGTGCCAGCAGCTTAGGCGCAGCGTCCTACGAGCAGTACTTC. Translation gives CASSLGAASYEQYF.

The chain has TRBV6-5 and TRBJ2-2; TRBD2 aligns across 11 bases. Germline values: CDR1 MNHEY, CDR2 SVGAGI. The CDR3 consists of 15 residues. With 4 bases clipped from V and 4 bases from J, the junction kept 2 bases outside the gene matches. CDR3 sequence (DNA): TGTGCCAGCAGTTTAGGGACTAGCGGCACCGGGGAGCTGTTTTTT. Amino acids: CASSLGTSGTGELFF.

The chain uses TRBV20-1 and TRBJ1-6, with D possibly being TRBD1 (5 bases). The V gene's germline CDR1 is DFQATT and CDR2 SNEGSKA (reference sequence). V lost 7 bases, J lost 9 bases, and 19 bases lay in between. The CDR3 is made up of 14 amino acids. CDR3 in amino acids: CSGSEGPGGSPLHF. For the CDR3, the DNA is TGCAGTGGGAGTGAGGGGCCCGGGGGTTCACCCCTCCACTTT.

The DNA of the CDR3 is TGTGCCAGCAGTTTAGAAGCTGGGGGCTTTCAGCCCCAGCATTTT. Translated, it gives CASSLEAGGFQPQHF. The chain uses TRBV27 and TRBJ1-5; a weak D match, TRBD1 (6 bases). The germline CDR1 and CDR2 sequences are MNHEY and SMNVEV (reference sequence). Trimming took 2 bases from V and 6 from J, leaving 14 bases between them. The CDR3 runs to 15 residues.

CDR3 in amino acids: CATTNTGDEQYF. The DNA of the CDR3 is TGTGCCACCACCAATACCGGGGACGAGCAGTACTTC. The rearrangement uses TRBV15 and TRBJ2-7, with a weak D call TRBD2 (5 bases). The CDR3 is 12 amino acids. Germline loops: CDR1 LNHNV, CDR2 YYDKDF (reference sequence). V was trimmed by 7 bases and J by 5 bases, leaving 12 bases between them.

The chain uses TRBV6-6 and TRBJ2-1, with 14 bases that match TRBD2. The length of the CDR3 is 16 residues. Trimming cost V 8 bases and J 6 bases; bases outside gene matches: 9. Germline-derived CDR1 and CDR2 are MNHNY and SVGAGI (reference sequence). CDR3: CASRETGTSGSNEQFF. The CDR3 region has the DNA TGTGCCAGCCGGGAAACCGGGACTAGCGGGAGCAATGAGCAGTTCTTC.